This T cell receptor (beta chain) was found in a study of CD8+CD57+ T cells in acquired aplastic anemia (dated by TCRdb to the late 2010s). General notes on the study: On average, sorted CD4+ and CD8+ cells yielded about 3 ug of extracted DNA, with a range of roughly 0.18 to 27.4 ug. A CD8+CD57+ expansion meant a frequency higher than the mean frequency seen in healthy subjects.

V has 2 bases trimmed and J has 6 bases trimmed; junction bases matching no gene number 9. From the germline V gene, CDR1 is MGHDK and CDR2 is SYGVNS. There are 18 amino acids in the CDR3, from cysteine to phenylalanine inclusive. This entry keeps only the CDR3 DNA: 54 bases, framed from base 1. The investigation overall reported the following: Between patients and healthy controls, no significant difference in CD8+ Simpson's diversity was found (P=0.060). Over 25 CD8+ CDR3 sequences were found in both patients and controls but appeared to be highly expressed in patients and within the immunodominant clones of the patients.

Expansion of CD8+CD57+ cells had been shown by flow cytometry in the patients chosen for sequencing. Severe acquired aplastic anemia was diagnosed in all patients according to International Study of Aplastic Anemia and Agranulocytosis and Camitta criteria. No therapy had been received by the patients at the time of blood sampling. In the study, sorted CD4+ and CD8+ blood T cells from patients with severe aplastic anemia and from healthy subjects underwent deep sequencing of TCR repertoires. In the USA, patient enrollment took place under clinicaltrials.gov protocols 00001620, 01623167, 00001397, 00071045, 00081523 and 00961064. Ficoll-Paque density gradient centrifugation was used to isolate peripheral blood mononuclear cells. Before DNA was extracted, CD4+ and CD8+ T cells were sorted using either FACS or magnetic beads. Points on this clonotype: The antigen it binds to is not known. No base qualities exist here, and no much larger clone lies one base off it.

TCR beta VDJ combination and CDR3 sequence profiling used genomic DNA as the template. An Illumina HiSeq 2000 was used for TCR repertoire sequencing. Per the source publication's procedure: TRBV/TRBJ rearrangement plots, CDR3 size and DJ length profiles, and Simpson's diversity index were used to assess repertoires. The most abundant DNA sequence in the deep sequencing data was taken as the immunodominant clone. CDR3 amino acid sequences were checked for sharing across subjects and were also compared against the VDJdb database and published repertoires. Starting from the raw public reads, TCRdb applied fastp trimming at Q25, assembled clones with MiXCR and retained in-frame beta chains. All rows with the same CDR3 protein become a single entry with the most common DNA and genes. TCRdb assigned the V and J calls; the authors' analysis was not used. Present in this sample are 150,000 to 200,000 distinct CDR3 sequences, around half of which were seen just once. Approximately 3% of the sample rests with the top ten.

This TCR was sampled from a human donor with aplastic anemia. Recombination joined TRBV25-1 with TRBJ2-1, and TRBD2 matches 14 of the central bases. Sequenced: sorted CD4+, CD8+, or CD8+CD57+ T cells (not recorded which) from PBMCs. The CDR3 region has the sequence CASSEPRLAGGPGNEQFF. The nucleotides are TGTGCCAGCAGTGAACCTCGACTAGCGGGAGGGCCGGGCAATGAGCAGTTCTTC.